Each of the 2 T cell receptor beta chains below was sequenced from the same sample in a study of cytomegalovirus exposure and HLA in healthy donors. PCR amplification relied on 60 Vbeta primers (plus 13 Jbeta primers). Sequencing used immunoSEQ multiplex PCR; TCRdb keeps in-frame clones, though not all of them. The sample carries 110,000 or so clones, around 68% recorded once. The sample comprised PBMCs. The receptors shown here come from a woman in her thirties or forties in good health and CMV-seropositive.

The chain carries TRBV7-8 and TRBJ2-7; TRBD1 agrees at 8 bases. Per germline, CDR1 SGHVS and CDR2 FQNEAQ. The CDR3 consists of 16 residues. Trimming at V came to 3 bases and at J to 0 bases, leaving 7 bases not matched to a gene. The CDR3: CASSFRVDRASYEQYF. CDR3 nucleotide sequence: TGTGCCAGCAGCTTTCGGGTGGACAGGGCCTCCTACGAGCAGTACTTC.

This clone was counted a few times. The chain is built from TRBV7-2 and TRBJ2-2; 8 nucleotides line up with TRBD2. The V gene's germline CDR1 is SGHTA and CDR2 FQGNSA. Trimming cost V 3 bases and J 6 bases; bases outside gene matches: 6. The CDR3 loop spans 15 amino acids. The chain's CDR3 is CASSFKRGLSGELFF. The CDR3 nucleotides are TGTGCCAGCAGCTTTAAGCGGGGGCTCTCCGGGGAGCTGTTTTTT.